This T cell receptor beta chain was captured in a study of blood T cell repertoires in COVID-19. Study at large: Samples representing acute and convalescent COVID-19 were sourced from the United States, Italy and Spain. T cells, B-cell-depleted T cells, or PBMCs provided the cDNA or gDNA that served as material.

Original methodology: Using reference gene primer amplification, nucleated cell counts were estimated. The data were produced by immunoSEQ multiplex PCR, yet TCRdb's version contains in-frame clones alone and is incomplete. The V and J calls and clone size come from that table; D and trimming were worked out from the DNA. The repertoire consists of under 200,000 clones, with more than 60% occurring once and the leading ten covering roughly 8.4%. This CDR3 is built from 15 residues. Germline CDR1 is SQVTM and CDR2 is ANQGSEA. The germline V and J ends were trimmed by 0 bases and 0 bases, with 9 bases remaining between them.

The clonotype comes from a man aged 60 to 75 with acute or convalescent COVID-19. The chain combines TRBV29-1 with TRBJ2-1; weak D call: TRBD2 (6 bases). The source material was peripheral blood. The CDR3 loop reads CSVEETGGSYNEQFF. CDR3 DNA: TGCAGCGTTGAAGAGACCGGGGGCTCCTACAATGAGCAGTTCTTC.